Given below is one T cell receptor beta chain in context. The CDR3 consists of 14 residues. Germline V gene lookup returns CDR1 MNHEY and CDR2 SVGAGI. V was pared by 4 bases and J by 5 bases, with 6 bases of the junction left unmatched. Recent vaccinations or acute infections were absent in the healthy HIV-negative adult donors. These data belong to a study of shared clonotypes between healthy human individuals. In the original analysis: From ImmunoSEQ came sequences covering only the junction and carrying no quality scores, so filtering differed. This table comes from immunoSEQ multiplex PCR, and its TCRdb copy is limited to in-frame clones, with some not included. Clone size and V and J calls were adopted from that table, with D and trimming inferred from the DNA. The table lists about a million clones, around 77% of them singletons.

Sequencing used memory CD4+ T cells from PBMCs. Subset reported: CD45RA-negative fraction. The V and J genes are TRBV6-5 and TRBJ1-2; TRBD1 agrees at 8 bases. This clonotype was sampled from a man aged 18-30 years in good health. Some clones in this sample may be carry-over from other donors' samples. The CDR3 reads CASSFQGARYGYTF. Here the CDR3 DNA reads TGTGCCAGCAGTTTCCAGGGGGCACGGTATGGCTACACCTTC.